Listed below are T cell receptor beta chains from one sample, sequenced in a study of T cells in Graves' hyperthyroidism and ophthalmopathy. TCRdb itself ran the multiplex PCR reads through MiXCR, one entry per CDR3 protein. The sample consists of about 350,000 distinct CDR3 sequences, roughly 17% of them appearing once. Sequenced input: blood. The receptors come from a woman in her 30s with Graves' hyperthyroidism that later progressed to Graves' ophthalmopathy. Each CDR3 is given with its conserved first and last residue. Each record gives: D gene, clone size, J gene, V gene, CDR3 DNA, CDR3 protein. D genes are given only for firm matches. Clone size, where shown, is once, few, many, or a class for clones that have expanded.

D: TRBD1; size: few; J: TRBJ2-5; V: TRBV5-1; DNA: TGCGCCAGCAGCTTGGGAGGGACAGTCCAAGAGACCCAGTACTTC; CDR3: CASSLGGTVQETQYF
D: -; size: -; J: TRBJ2-3; V: TRBV2; DNA: TGTGCCAGCAGTGCACAGGCCCATTCAACAGATACGCAGTATTTT; CDR3: CASSAQAHSTDTQYF
D: TRBD1; size: -; J: TRBJ2-3; V: TRBV11-3; DNA: TGTGCCAGCAGCCCCAACCGGGACAGGGCACAGTATTTT; CDR3: CASSPNRDRAQYF
D: -; size: few; J: TRBJ2-1; V: TRBV4-1; DNA: TGCGCCAGCAGCCAAGAATTGGGTGAGGGGGGTCCTGAGCAGTTCTTC; CDR3: CASSQELGEGGPEQFF
D: TRBD2; size: -; J: TRBJ2-7; V: TRBV27; DNA: TGTGCCAGCAGTTATGGACTAGGCTACGAGCAGTACTTC; CDR3: CASSYGLGYEQYF
D: TRBD2; size: -; J: TRBJ2-2; V: TRBV4-1; DNA: TGCGCCAGCAGCCCTCTAGCGGGGGGGTGGTTGGGCACCGGGGAGCTGTTTTTT; CDR3: CASSPLAGGWLGTGELFF
D: TRBD2; size: few; J: TRBJ2-7; V: TRBV29-1; DNA: TGCAGCGTCCTTTTTATGGATCGGGAGGGCCTCGACGAGCAGTACTTC; CDR3: CSVLFMDREGLDEQYF
D: -; size: many; J: TRBJ2-2; V: TRBV30; DNA: TGTGCCTGGAGCGGGGAGAACACCGGGGAGCTGTTTTTT; CDR3: CAWSGENTGELFF
D: -; size: many; J: TRBJ2-1; V: TRBV5-1; DNA: TGCGCCAGCAGCTTGTTTTCCAACGGCAGGAGCTCCTACAATGAGCAGTTCTTC; CDR3: CASSLFSNGRSSYNEQFF
D: -; size: many; J: TRBJ1-5; V: TRBV19; DNA: TGTGCCAGTAGTCAGTTCTATAGCAATCAGCCCCAGCATTTT; CDR3: CASSQFYSNQPQHF
D: TRBD1; size: few; J: TRBJ1-2; V: TRBV12-3/TRBV12-4; DNA: TGTGCCAGCAGTTTAGCCGGGACAGCGGTTTACTATGGCTACACCTTC; CDR3: CASSLAGTAVYYGYTF
D: TRBD1; size: many; J: TRBJ1-6; V: TRBV6-1; DNA: TGTGCCAGCAGGGCACCTAGACAGGGGGATAATTCACCCCTCCACTTT; CDR3: CASRAPRQGDNSPLHF
D: -; size: few; J: TRBJ1-4; V: TRBV5-4; DNA: TGTGCCAGCAGTCGAAATGCGGGGGCCGGGGAAAAACTGTTTTTT; CDR3: CASSRNAGAGEKLFF
D: TRBD1; size: -; J: TRBJ2-7; V: TRBV28; DNA: TGTGCCAGCACCGGACAGGTTACCTACGAGCAGTACTTC; CDR3: CASTGQVTYEQYF
D: TRBD1; size: few; J: TRBJ1-3; V: TRBV7-2; DNA: TGTGCCAGCAGCTTAGATCCGGGACAGGGGTTATACACCATATATTTT; CDR3: CASSLDPGQGLYTIYF
D: TRBD1; size: -; J: TRBJ2-3; V: TRBV6-1; DNA: TGTGCCAGCAGCAGACAAAACTACAGGGGAGGCACAGATACGCAGTATTTT; CDR3: CASSRQNYRGGTDTQYF
D: TRBD1; size: few; J: TRBJ2-7; V: TRBV19; DNA: TGTGCCAGTAGTAACCGGGACAGGGGACACGAGCAGTACTTC; CDR3: CASSNRDRGHEQYF
D: -; size: -; J: TRBJ1-4; V: TRBV5-6; DNA: TGTGCCAGCAGCTTCTTGGAGATACATAATGAAAAACTGTTTTTT; CDR3: CASSFLEIHNEKLFF
D: TRBD1; size: many; J: TRBJ2-1; V: TRBV7-9; DNA: TGTGCCAGCTCTGGGACAGGGCAGAATGAGCAGTTCTTC; CDR3: CASSGTGQNEQFF
D: TRBD2; size: few; J: TRBJ2-3; V: TRBV6-6; DNA: TGTGCCAGCAGTTACGGAGTGACTAGCGGGGCCACAGATACGCAGTATTTT; CDR3: CASSYGVTSGATDTQYF
D: -; size: -; J: TRBJ2-1; V: TRBV12-3/TRBV12-4; DNA: TGTGCCAGCAGTTCCCCCCGGGGGAGCGCCTACAATGAGCAGTTCTTC; CDR3: CASSSPRGSAYNEQFF
D: TRBD1; size: many; J: TRBJ1-4; V: TRBV30; DNA: TGTGCCTGGAGGGCGGGACAGGACCTGGCTAATGAAAAACTGTTTTTT; CDR3: CAWRAGQDLANEKLFF
D: -; size: many; J: TRBJ2-1; V: TRBV20-1; DNA: TGCAGTGCTCTACCGGGACTTCCATCCTACAATGAGCAGTTCTTC; CDR3: CSALPGLPSYNEQFF
D: -; size: few; J: TRBJ2-1; V: TRBV7-9; DNA: TGTGCCAGCAGCCCTTGGCGTTTGATAGGGAACAATGAGCAGTTCTTC; CDR3: CASSPWRLIGNNEQFF
D: -; size: many; J: TRBJ2-7; V: TRBV2; DNA: TGTGCCAGCAGTGAGAGGTCGGTCGAGCAGTACTTC; CDR3: CASSERSVEQYF
D: -; size: many; J: TRBJ2-7; V: TRBV11-2; DNA: TGTGCCAGCAGCACCCAACCATCCCGACTTACTCGAGGGTACTACGAGCAGTACTTC; CDR3: CASSTQPSRLTRGYYEQYF
D: -; size: many; J: TRBJ1-3; V: TRBV7-2; DNA: TGTGCCAGCAGCTTGCCACAGAGCTATGAGTTATATTTT; CDR3: CASSLPQSYELYF
D: -; size: many; J: TRBJ2-3; V: TRBV27; DNA: TGTGCCAGCAGCGCCAATGGTCGAGATACGCAGTATTTT; CDR3: CASSANGRDTQYF
D: -; size: many; J: TRBJ2-6; V: TRBV27; DNA: TGTGCCAGCAGCTCACTTGGGGCTGGGGCCAACGTCCTGACTTTC; CDR3: CASSSLGAGANVLTF
D: TRBD2; size: few; J: TRBJ2-1; V: TRBV2; DNA: TGTGCCAGCACGACCCCGGGACTAGACAATGAGCAGTTCTTC; CDR3: CASTTPGLDNEQFF
D: -; size: -; J: TRBJ1-5; V: TRBV2; DNA: TGTGCCAGCAGGACAGTTATCAATCAGCCCCAGCATTTT; CDR3: CASRTVINQPQHF
D: -; size: -; J: TRBJ1-1; V: TRBV6-4; DNA: TGTGCCAGCAGTGACACAGGGTACACTGAAGCTTTCTTT; CDR3: CASSDTGYTEAFF
D: -; size: -; J: TRBJ2-2; V: TRBV11-3; DNA: TGTGCCAGCAGCTTAGGGGCGACTGCGAACACCGGGGAGCTGTTTTTT; CDR3: CASSLGATANTGELFF
D: -; size: many; J: TRBJ1-5; V: TRBV7-2; DNA: TGTGCCAGCAGCGCAAGCAGGGATCAGCCCCAGCATTTT; CDR3: CASSASRDQPQHF
D: TRBD1; size: -; J: TRBJ1-2; V: TRBV6-1; DNA: TGTGCCAGCAGTGAAGTCGGCAGGACAGGGACTAGTCTGTATGGCTACACCTTC; CDR3: CASSEVGRTGTSLYGYTF
D: -; size: few; J: TRBJ1-1; V: TRBV12-3/TRBV12-4; DNA: TGTGCCAGCAGCTCCCCGGGACATCCACAATCCCCCACTGAAGCTTTCTTT; CDR3: CASSSPGHPQSPTEAFF
D: -; size: many; J: TRBJ1-2; V: TRBV7-9; DNA: TGTGCCAGCAGCGCACCCCATGATGGCTACACCTTC; CDR3: CASSAPHDGYTF
D: -; size: many; J: TRBJ1-1; V: TRBV6-1; DNA: TGTGCCAGCAGACCTATGAACACTGAAGCTTTCTTT; CDR3: CASRPMNTEAFF
D: -; size: -; J: TRBJ1-1; V: TRBV6-2/TRBV6-3; DNA: TGTGCCAGCAGTTACTTGGCACCGAACACTGAAGCTTTCTTT; CDR3: CASSYLAPNTEAFF
D: TRBD2; size: many; J: TRBJ2-3; V: TRBV2; DNA: TGTGCCAGCAGTTTTAGCGGGGGAGGCTATACGCAGTATTTT; CDR3: CASSFSGGGYTQYF
D: -; size: many; J: TRBJ2-7; V: TRBV6-1; DNA: TGTGCCAGCAGCCTCCTTAACGAGCAGTACTTC; CDR3: CASSLLNEQYF
D: -; size: many; J: TRBJ2-3; V: TRBV2; DNA: TGTGCCAGCAAGGTTCCCCTCCGCACAGATACGCAGTATTTT; CDR3: CASKVPLRTDTQYF
D: TRBD1; size: -; J: TRBJ2-7; V: TRBV12-3/TRBV12-4; DNA: TGTGCCAGCAGCCTCGGGACAGGGGCTGGGGCCTACTCCTACGAGCAGTACTTC; CDR3: CASSLGTGAGAYSYEQYF
D: -; size: many; J: TRBJ2-3; V: TRBV19; DNA: TGTGCCAGTAGTAACCCCGTCGGGCCCGATACGCAGTATTTT; CDR3: CASSNPVGPDTQYF
D: TRBD2; size: -; J: TRBJ2-1; V: TRBV20-1; DNA: TGCAGTGCTATTTATAATAGCGGGAGGGCCCATGAGCAGTTCTTC; CDR3: CSAIYNSGRAHEQFF
D: -; size: many; J: TRBJ2-1; V: TRBV11-2; DNA: TGTGCCAGCAGTTTAAGGTCTACGCAGGGAGCTGAGCAGTTCTTC; CDR3: CASSLRSTQGAEQFF
D: TRBD2; size: many; J: TRBJ2-5; V: TRBV20-1; DNA: TGCAGTGCTAGGACAGATTCCTGGGAGGGAGTTAGCGAGACCCAGTACTTC; CDR3: CSARTDSWEGVSETQYF
D: -; size: many; J: TRBJ1-1; V: TRBV12-3/TRBV12-4; DNA: TGTGCCAGCAGTCTACATAGGGTTGTTAAAGCTTTCTTT; CDR3: CASSLHRVVKAFF